This entry features one TCR beta chain sequence. Its antigen remains undetermined. Base qualities are not provided; no much larger clone lies one nucleotide away. This record comes from a study of beta chain features in type 1 diabetes (dated by TCRdb to 2016 to 2018). Background on the whole study: Mean age, gender distribution, total cell number and subset yield did not differ between patients and healthy donors. Regulatory and stem cell-like memory subsets were isolated from only 8 patients and about eight healthy donors, whereas naive and central memory subsets came from all 30 or so donors. A total of under 120,000,000 sorted cells were examined across all samples, and RNA yield correlated strongly with the number of cells per subset. The study compared the TCRB repertoires of sorted circulating CD4+ T cell subsets in recently diagnosed type 1 diabetes patients with those in matched healthy donors.

All of the isolated RNA was reverse transcribed with the High Capacity cDNA Reverse Transcription Kit, so expressed TCRB transcripts were sequenced. Deep immunoSEQ sequencing was performed on naive, central memory and regulatory T cell samples, with an average of approximately 4 million total reads per sample. Sorted cells were lysed in RLT buffer, and RNA was extracted using DNase-treated RNeasy Micro or Mini kits according to cell number. Each cell subset was processed separately to prevent cross-contamination, with patient and healthy donor samples processed together. TCRB sequences were amplified from cDNA with the immunoSEQ multiplex PCR, producing 87-bp fragments spanning the CDR3 region. The amplicons were sequenced using the Illumina HiSeq platform. The original pipeline was this. PCR bias was computationally corrected using synthetic template baselines, reads within Hamming distance 2 were collapsed, and singletons that could not be merged were discarded. Reads were aligned against IMGT so that V, D and J genes, CDR3 length and insertions or deletions at six rearrangement sites could be assigned. Clonotype counts were normalized to sorted cell number within each subset before computing true diversity and Gini coefficients with the tcR R package. The overlap coefficient, calculated on TCRB nucleotide sequences, was used to quantify repertoire sharing. Out-of-frame TCRB sequences from naive cells were analyzed to stand in for the pre-selection repertoire. The table comes from immuneACCESS by way of TCRdb, which keeps in-frame sequences with V and J called. Part of the clones is missing from these tables; in studies checked, under half for an unresolved V gene and the rest for unknown reasons. V, J and clone size derive from that table, while D and trimming were established from the DNA sequence. In this sample the table shows more than 550,000 clones, about 14% of which occur a single time. The leading ten clones occupy just under 0.04% of the sample.

Here is what the overall study found, with its caveats: At VDJ recombination sites, patients with type 1 diabetes made fewer insertions and deleted more nucleotides, a pattern implying thymic rearrangement abnormalities. Shorter templates might have been favored by PCR, but patient and control samples were amplified and corrected together, so both groups would have been affected equally by any skew. Because cDNA was sequenced instead of genomic DNA, activated cells with high expression could be over-represented, although the groups did not differ in activation or CD3 levels. Type 1 diabetes patients showed a moderate but significant shortening of TCRB CDR3 length in all four CD4+ subsets. Naive, central memory and regulatory TCRB repertoires appeared to be more similar among patients than among healthy donors. Because small numbers of individuals were included in the HLA sub-analyses, any influence of HLA type on TCRB rearrangement was left unresolved.

V and J are trimmed by 2 bases and 4 bases, and the gene matches miss 4 bases of the junction. Looking up the germline V gene yields CDR1 SGHRS and CDR2 YFSETQ. The CDR3 spans 15 residues, from the cysteine through the phenylalanine. Only the CDR3 DNA is retained, 45 bases long and in frame from the first base. From each donor, a single peripheral blood sample of about 100 mL on average was drawn into heparinised tubes. Using a panel that included CD45RO, CCR7, CD25, CD127, CD95 and CD27, naive, central memory, regulatory and stem cell-like memory CD4+ T cells were sorted on a BD FACSAria II. All sorted populations exceeded 98% purity. PBMCs were separated immediately by Lymphoprep density gradient centrifugation and were stained directly, without being cultured. So that batch effects would be minimized, each experiment stained and sorted samples in pairs, pairing one healthy donor with one patient.

The sequenced sample consisted of naive CD4+ T cells from blood. Sample cell subset or site, as interpreted from the label and publication: true naive CD4+ T cells. The clonotype was recovered from a man aged 18 to 29 with type 1 diabetes. The chain links TRBV5-1 with TRBJ2-1; TRBD2 fits 9 bases in the junction. In nucleotides, the sequence is TGCGCCAGCAGCTTTGTGACTAGCGGTTACAATGAGCAGTTCTTC. The resulting protein is CASSFVTSGYNEQFF.